The 23 T cell receptor beta chains reported below all come from one sample, sequenced in a study of shared clonotypes between healthy human individuals. Using immunoSEQ multiplex PCR, the repertoire was profiled, and TCRdb retains in-frame clones only, with some absent. The repertoire consists of 900,000 to 1,200,000 clones, with about four fifths occurring once and the leading ten covering 0.5% to 0.65%. Source material: memory CD4+ T cells from PBMCs. Stated subset: CD45RA-negative fraction. These receptors originate from a man younger than 30 in good health. Some clones in this sample may be carry-over from other donors' samples.

The rearrangement links TRBV19 to TRBJ2-1, with D perhaps TRBD2 (6 bases). This CDR3 spans 14 amino acids. Germline V CDR1 and CDR2: LNHDA, SQIVND (reference sequence). Trimming stripped 8 bases from V and 0 bases from J, with 11 bases between. CDR3 protein: CASWDSSSYNEQFF. The DNA of the CDR3 is TGTGCCAGTTGGGACTCGAGCTCCTACAATGAGCAGTTCTTC.

This rearrangement joins TRBV11-2 to TRBJ2-6; the D gene is possibly TRBD1 (6 bases). Trimming cost V 0 bases and J 0 bases, with 15 bases left between them. The CDR3 contains 19 residues. Germline V gene data show CDR1 as SGHAT and CDR2 as FQNNGV. The DNA of the CDR3 is TGTGCCAGCAGCTTAGATTGGAGACAGGTGTACTCTGGGGCCAACGTCCTGACTTTC. Protein product: CASSLDWRQVYSGANVLTF.

The chain links TRBV7-8 to TRBJ1-2; no firm D call. Trimming shortened V by 7 bases and J by 4 bases, and 16 bases separated the two germline ends. From germline, CDR1 is SGHVS and CDR2 FQNEAQ. This CDR3 is built from 14 residues. CDR3: CASNWGRGSYGYTF. The CDR3 DNA follows: TGTGCCAGCAACTGGGGAAGAGGGAGCTATGGCTACACCTTC. The entire variable domain, with the rest obtained from reference TRBV7-8 and TRBJ1-2, is as follows: GAGVSQSPRYKVAKRGQDVALRCDPISGHVSLFWYQQALGQGPEFLTYFQNEAQLDKSGLPSDRFFAERPEGSVSTLKIQRTQQEDSAVYLCASNWGRGSYGYTFGSGTRLTVV.

This rearrangement joins TRBV27 to TRBJ2-3, with D possibly matching TRBD1 (6 bases). CDR3 length: 14 amino acids. Germline loops: CDR1 MNHEY, CDR2 SMNVEV (reference sequence). The V and J ends lost 4 bases and 4 bases respectively, with 12 bases between them. The chain's CDR3 is CASSSTGNSDTQYF. The CDR3 DNA is TGTGCCAGCAGTTCAACAGGGAATTCAGATACGCAGTATTTT.

The chain couples TRBV2 to TRBJ2-5; possible D gene TRBD1, 6 bases. Germline values: CDR1 SNHLY, CDR2 FYNNEI. The CDR3 extends over 14 amino acids. Trimming pared 5 bases from V and 1 base from J, leaving 11 bases between. CDR3 amino acids: CASSTGSRQETQYF. CDR3 DNA: TGTGCCAGCAGTACAGGGAGCCGCCAAGAGACCCAGTACTTC.

The chain links TRBV6-5 to TRBJ2-7, with TRBD1 identical over 11 bases. J lost 4 bases, V lost 8 bases, and 7 bases had no gene match. There are 14 residues in the CDR3. Germline V gene sequence: CDR1 MNHEY, CDR2 SVGAGI. The CDR3 coding sequence is TGTGCCAGCGGTATGAGGGACAGGGGGTACGAGCAGTACTTC. The encoded protein is CASGMRDRGYEQYF.

The V gene is TRBV19, the J gene TRBJ2-5; D perhaps matches TRBD1 (5 bases). Per germline, CDR1 LNHDA and CDR2 SQIVND (reference sequence). Between the trimmed V and J ends, which lost 3 bases and 4 bases, there was a span of 12 bases. This CDR3 has 14 amino acids. The CDR3 bases are TGTGCCAGTAGTATCTACCCAGGGTTAGAGACCCAGTACTTC. Translated, it gives CASSIYPGLETQYF. Full variable domain (rest looked up from reference TRBV19 and TRBJ2-5): DGGITQSPKYLFRKEGQNVTLSCEQNLNHDAMYWYRQDPGQGLRLIYYSQIVNDFQKGDIAEGYSVSREKKESFPLTVTSAQKNPTAFYLCASSIYPGLETQYFGPGTRLLVL.

This clone was recorded many times. J is TRBJ2-7 and V is TRBV28, with D possibly matching TRBD1 (7 bases). The V gene's germline CDR1 is MDHEN and CDR2 SYDVKM. This CDR3 contains 15 residues. V lost 4 bases to trimming and J lost 3 bases, with 16 bases between them. Written as DNA, the CDR3 is TGTGCCAGCAGTTCACACAGGGGACTTCGCTACGAGCAGTACTTC. It is translated as CASSSHRGLRYEQYF.

The gene calls are TRBV6-6 and TRBJ1-1; weak D call: TRBD1 (6 bases). The CDR3 has 15 amino acids. V shed 11 bases and J shed 0 bases, with 19 bases lying between them. CDR1 MNHNY and CDR2 SVGAGI come from the germline V gene (reference sequence). The CDR3 loop is CAQVTGKRLNTEAFF. The CDR3 DNA reads TGTGCCCAAGTTACAGGGAAGAGGCTGAACACTGAAGCTTTCTTT.

In its sample, this clone was seen a few times. The chain uses TRBV6-5 and TRBJ2-3; D is undetermined. This CDR3 is 12 amino acids long. The germline V gene encodes CDR1 MNHEY and CDR2 SVGAGI. Trimming removed 4 bases at V and 3 bases at J, with 5 bases between. The CDR3 region is CASSSYTDTQYF. The CDR3, as DNA: TGTGCCAGCAGTTCCTATACAGATACGCAGTATTTT.

The V call is TRBV10-1, the J call TRBJ2-7; tentative D call: TRBD2 (6 bases). Trimming removed 6 bases from V and 1 base from J, with 19 bases in between. The CDR3 is 16 residues long. In germline, CDR1 is WNHNN, CDR2 SYGVQD (reference sequence). CDR3 in DNA: TGCGCCAGCAGGGGGGGAAGGAGGGGACCATCCTACGAGCAGTACTTC. Translating it yields CASRGGRRGPSYEQYF.

Turning to this clone: Other nucleotide sequences from this sample produce the same CDR3. CDR3 loop: CASSKGTANTEAFF. For the CDR3, the DNA is TGCGCCAGCAGCAAGGGGACAGCCAACACTGAAGCTTTCTTT. The rearrangement links TRBV5-1 to TRBJ1-1; 7 nucleotides agree with TRBD1. V lost 4 bases and J lost 2; bases outside the gene matches: 5. Germline V lookup: CDR1 SGHRS, CDR2 YFSETQ. The CDR3 contains 14 residues.

This sequence joins TRBV28 and TRBJ2-7, with TRBD2 identical over 8 bases. Trimming cost V 2 bases and J 2 bases; bases outside gene matches: 5. The germline CDR1 and CDR2 sequences are MDHEN and SYDVKM. The CDR3 extends over 15 amino acids. The CDR3 spells CASSLRGSGAYEQYF. The CDR3 coding sequence is TGTGCCAGCAGTTTAAGAGGTAGCGGGGCCTACGAGCAGTACTTC.

Turning to this clone: A single base is all that separates this from a far larger clone, so a read error is likely. At the DNA level, this CDR3 is encoded by other sequences in the same sample as well. The V call is TRBV27, the J call TRBJ1-2; weak D call: TRBD1 (6 bases). The CDR3 has 13 residues. The germline V gene has CDR1 MNHEY and CDR2 SMNVEV (reference sequence). V was shortened by 2 bases and J by 2 bases, with 6 bases between the two germline ends. The DNA for the CDR3 is TGTGCCAGCAGTTTAAGGGGGAACTATGGCTACACCTTC. Protein: CASSLRGNYGYTF.

This clone has a single count. The J gene is TRBJ2-5, the V gene TRBV6-5, with D hard to call. Germline-derived CDR1 and CDR2 are MNHEY and SVGAGI. Trimming cost V 10 bases and J 4 bases, with 13 bases left between them. The CDR3 totals 12 residues. In nucleotides, the CDR3 is TGTGCCACCACGTCCGTCGGAGAGACCCAGTACTTC. This gives the protein CATTSVGETQYF.

This clone was detected only a few times. This sequence joins TRBV11-2 and TRBJ1-1; 8 positions agree with TRBD1. Germline CDR1 SGHAT, CDR2 FQNNGV. The J segment lost 5 bases and the V segment lost 5 bases, leaving 7 bases of the junction unmatched. CDR3 size: 14 residues. In DNA form, the CDR3 reads TGTGCCAGCAGCCCGACAGGGGATGGGACTGAAGCTTTCTTT. Its protein is CASSPTGDGTEAFF.

The sample holds a few counts of this clone. The genes are TRBV9 and TRBJ2-2, with 7 bases identical to TRBD1. The CDR3 contains 15 residues. Trimming cost V 3 bases and J 3 bases; bases outside gene matches: 5. Per the germline V gene, CDR1 is SGDLS and CDR2 is YYNGEE. The CDR3 DNA is TGTGCCAGCAGCGGCCAGGGGGAACACACCGGGGAGCTGTTTTTT. This translates into CASSGQGEHTGELFF.

The chain is built from TRBV7-8 and TRBJ2-7, with D perhaps TRBD2 (5 bases). V lost 5 bases and J 5 bases, leaving 25 bases between the germline ends. CDR1 SGHVS and CDR2 FQNEAQ come from the germline V gene. The CDR3 is 17 residues long. CDR3 loop: CASSTLTRGQVEHEQYF. In nucleotides, the CDR3 is TGTGCCAGCAGCACACTCACACGCGGGCAGGTGGAACACGAGCAGTACTTC.

The V gene is TRBV6-1, the J gene TRBJ1-4; weak D call: TRBD1 (6 bases). Trimming stripped 6 bases from V and 5 bases from J, with 13 bases between. The CDR3 spans 14 residues. Germline V CDR1 and CDR2: MNHNS, SASEGT. CDR3 nucleotides: TGTGCCAGCAGGCCCGGACAGCTCAATGAAAAACTGTTTTTT. Its protein is CASRPGQLNEKLFF.

On this clone itself: A much more abundant neighbour one base away suggests this may be a read error. V and J are TRBV28 and TRBJ2-6; D not certain. Germline V CDR1 and CDR2: MDHEN, SYDVKM. The CDR3 runs to 12 residues. V gave up 7 bases and J gave up 2 bases, with 3 bases separating them. The DNA of the CDR3 is TGTGCCAGCATGGCTGGGGCCAACGTCCTGACTTTC. Translating gives CASMAGANVLTF. Full variable domain (missing parts from reference TRBV28 and TRBJ2-6): DVKVTQSSRYLVKRTGEKVFLECVQDMDHENMFWYRQDPGLGLRLIYFSYDVKMKEKGDIPEGYSVSREKKERFSLILESASTNQTSMYLCASMAGANVLTFGAGSRLTVL.

This chain connects TRBV19 to TRBJ2-1, with TRBD2 matching 9 bases. The V gene end was trimmed by 3 bases and the J gene end by 10 bases; junction bases not matched to a gene: 10. The length of the CDR3 is 15 residues. Per germline, CDR1 LNHDA and CDR2 SQIVND (reference sequence). The CDR3 region is CASSMGDLAGTEQFF. CDR3 coding DNA: TGTGCCAGTAGTATGGGCGATCTAGCGGGGACGGAGCAGTTCTTC.

The gene calls are TRBV9 and TRBJ2-2, with D tentatively TRBD1 or TRBD2 (6 bases each). CDR3 length equals 16 residues. V was clipped by 4 bases and J by 6 bases, with 19 bases between them. Germline V gene lookup returns CDR1 SGDLS and CDR2 YYNGEE. The chain's CDR3 is CASSPRGEVSPGELFF. The CDR3 region has the DNA TGTGCCAGCAGCCCTAGGGGGGAAGTTAGCCCCGGGGAGCTGTTTTTT.

This chain joins TRBV13 and TRBJ1-1, with a tentative D call TRBD1 (5 bases). The CDR3 has 14 residues. CDR1 and CDR2 (germline): PRHDT, FYEKMQ (reference sequence). Trimming cost V 4 bases and J 0 bases, with 9 bases left between them. This CDR3 reads CASSSTVMNTEAFF. CDR3 coding DNA: TGTGCCAGCAGCTCGACAGTTATGAACACTGAAGCTTTCTTT.